These 7 T cell receptor beta chains were sequenced from one sample in a study of response to subunit inactivated influenza vaccine (dated by TCRdb to the late 2010s). Library construction relied on RT-PCR. Sequencing relied on an Illumina HiSeq 2500. The public reads were quality trimmed at Q25 with fastp and then assembled into clones with MiXCR by TCRdb, keeping productive beta chains. All rows with the same CDR3 protein become a single entry with the most common DNA and genes. Recorded for this sample are fewer than 250,000 distinct CDR3 sequences; approximately 14% of them occurred a single time. Of the sample, about a quarter falls within the top ten clones. The material sequenced was CD8+ T cells sorted from PBMCs, taken more than 4 days after vaccination. The receptors derive from a man between 50 and 59 years old who received an inactivated influenza vaccine. Donor details come from another sample of the same person, matched by shared clones.

This clonotype was observed a handful of times. The chain employs TRBV28 and TRBJ2-5; 9 bases agree with TRBD2. The junction had 12 bases not matched to a gene; V was cut back by 6 bases and J by 4 bases. CDR3 length: 16 residues. The germline CDR1 and CDR2 sequences are MDHEN and SYDVKM. For the CDR3, the DNA is TGTGCCAGCAGATATACCGTAGCGGGAGTGTTAGAGACCCAGTACTTC. Protein: CASRYTVAGVLETQYF. Full variable domain (rest looked up from reference TRBV28 and TRBJ2-5): DVKVTQSSRYLVKRTGEKVFLECVQDMDHENMFWYRQDPGLGLRLIYFSYDVKMKEKGDIPEGYSVSREKKERFSLILESASTNQTSMYLCASRYTVAGVLETQYFGPGTRLLVL.

There are many counts of this clonotype. The J gene is TRBJ1-6, the V gene TRBV4-3; tentative D call: TRBD1 (5 bases). V was shortened by 6 bases and J by 0 bases, with 12 bases between the two germline ends. CDR1 LGHNA and CDR2 YSLEER come from the germline V gene. The CDR3 runs to 16 residues. This chain's CDR3 is CASREGLLSYNSPLHF. CDR3 nucleotide sequence: TGCGCCAGCAGGGAGGGGCTGCTCTCCTATAATTCACCCCTCCACTTT.

The V call is TRBV2, the J call TRBJ2-1, with D perhaps matching TRBD2 (7 bases). V gave up 9 bases and J gave up 7 bases, with 16 bases separating them. CDR1 is SNHLY and CDR2 is FYNNEI in the germline V gene. This CDR3 is built from 13 residues. CDR3 residues: CARAGAGVNEQFF. DNA for the CDR3: TGTGCCAGAGCAGGGGCGGGGGTTAATGAGCAGTTCTTC.

The genes are TRBV6-5 and TRBJ2-7; TRBD1 might be the D (6 bases). Trimming shortened V by 2 bases and J by 6 bases, and 20 bases separated the two germline ends. This CDR3 spans 16 amino acids. Germline CDR1 reads MNHEY; CDR2 reads SVGAGI. CDR3 region: CASSYMGSGVQSEQYF. CDR3 sequence (DNA): TGTGCCAGCAGTTACATGGGGTCAGGGGTTCAGTCCGAGCAGTACTTC.

The J gene is TRBJ1-1, the V gene TRBV6-4, with D unresolved. Trimming took off 0 bases at V and 1 base at J, with 6 bases between the two ends. The germline gives CDR1 MRHNA, CDR2 SNTAGT. This CDR3 has 14 amino acids. CDR3 DNA sequence: TGTGCCAGCAGTGACTCGCCCGGGAACACTGAAGCTTTCTTT. This codes for CASSDSPGNTEAFF.

This clonotype has a handful of counts. This sequence joins TRBV20-1 and TRBJ2-1; D is perhaps TRBD1 or TRBD2 (5 bases each). This CDR3 spans 14 amino acids. Germline CDR1 DFQATT, CDR2 SNEGSKA (reference sequence). With 1 base removed from V and 5 bases from J, the gap between germline ends came to 12 bases. The CDR3 bases are TGCAGTGCTAGAGGATCCGGGACGAACAATGAGCAGTTCTTC. It translates to CSARGSGTNNEQFF.

This clonotype was recorded a few times. V is TRBV4-1 and J is TRBJ2-7, with D possibly being TRBD2 (6 bases). The CDR3 loop spans 15 amino acids. V dropped 1 base and J dropped 3 bases, with 13 bases sitting between them. Germline V gives CDR1 MGHRA, CDR2 YSYEKL. The CDR3, as DNA: TGCGCCAGCAGCCAAGGAGTCGGAGCGGGCTACGAGCAGTACTTC. It is translated as CASSQGVGAGYEQYF.